This T cell receptor (beta chain) was observed in a study of T cells in localized non-small cell lung cancer. Notes on the study in general: Adjacent lung tissue had a median around 50 of the top 100 clones found in the tumor. Blood T cell density predicted longer survival; adjacent-lung clonality, shorter.

As to this clone: Its matching antigen is unknown.

Assay: immunoSEQ multiplex PCR; the TCRdb copy retains only in-frame clones and omits some. The profile shows tens of thousands of clones, 80% to 90% of them singletons. The source is a woman aged 40 to 75 with stage I lung adenocarcinoma. The starting material was peripheral blood, obtained before any cancer treatment.

Here the CDR3 DNA reads TGTGCCAGTAGTATGGGCAGGGGGTTATCGGAGACCCAGTACTTC. Translating it yields CASSMGRGLSETQYF. The genes are TRBV19 and TRBJ2-5, with TRBD1 matching over 7 bases. Trimming removed 3 bases from V and 5 bases from J; junction bases left unmatched: 9. Germline V CDR1 and CDR2: LNHDA, SQIVND (reference sequence). The CDR3 has 15 amino acids.